By share, the clone carrying this T cell receptor beta chain ranks as medium-sized. This specimen comes from a study of immune characterization of retroperitoneal liposarcoma. TCRdb used MiXCR to reprocess the PCR reads, holding one entry per CDR3 protein. The table includes some 10,000 distinct CDR3 sequences, roughly a quarter detected once. The sequencing sample was made of tumor tissue. The sequence was collected from a female donor with retroperitoneal liposarcoma.

Here the CDR3 reads CASSPLAGSTDTQYF. The CDR3 bases are TGTGCCAGCAGCCCCCTAGCGGGGAGCACAGATACGCAGTATTTT. The J gene is TRBJ2-3, the V gene TRBV11-1, with TRBD2 matching over 9 bases. Per the germline V gene, CDR1 is SGHAT and CDR2 is FQDESV (reference sequence). V lost 5 bases and J lost 0; bases outside the gene matches: 3. CDR3 length equals 15 residues.